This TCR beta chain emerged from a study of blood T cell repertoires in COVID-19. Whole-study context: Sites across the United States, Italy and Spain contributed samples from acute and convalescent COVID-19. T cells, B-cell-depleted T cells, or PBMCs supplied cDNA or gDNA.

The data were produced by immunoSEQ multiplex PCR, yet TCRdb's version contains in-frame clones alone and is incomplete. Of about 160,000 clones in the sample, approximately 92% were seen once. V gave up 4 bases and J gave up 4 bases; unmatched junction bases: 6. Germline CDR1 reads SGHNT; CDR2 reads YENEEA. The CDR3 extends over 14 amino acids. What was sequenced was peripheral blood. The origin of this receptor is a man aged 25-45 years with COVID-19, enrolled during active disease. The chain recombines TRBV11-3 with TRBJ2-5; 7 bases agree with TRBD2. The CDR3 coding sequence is TGTGCCAGCAGCTCGACTAGCACCGGAGAGACCCAGTACTTC. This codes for CASSSTSTGETQYF.